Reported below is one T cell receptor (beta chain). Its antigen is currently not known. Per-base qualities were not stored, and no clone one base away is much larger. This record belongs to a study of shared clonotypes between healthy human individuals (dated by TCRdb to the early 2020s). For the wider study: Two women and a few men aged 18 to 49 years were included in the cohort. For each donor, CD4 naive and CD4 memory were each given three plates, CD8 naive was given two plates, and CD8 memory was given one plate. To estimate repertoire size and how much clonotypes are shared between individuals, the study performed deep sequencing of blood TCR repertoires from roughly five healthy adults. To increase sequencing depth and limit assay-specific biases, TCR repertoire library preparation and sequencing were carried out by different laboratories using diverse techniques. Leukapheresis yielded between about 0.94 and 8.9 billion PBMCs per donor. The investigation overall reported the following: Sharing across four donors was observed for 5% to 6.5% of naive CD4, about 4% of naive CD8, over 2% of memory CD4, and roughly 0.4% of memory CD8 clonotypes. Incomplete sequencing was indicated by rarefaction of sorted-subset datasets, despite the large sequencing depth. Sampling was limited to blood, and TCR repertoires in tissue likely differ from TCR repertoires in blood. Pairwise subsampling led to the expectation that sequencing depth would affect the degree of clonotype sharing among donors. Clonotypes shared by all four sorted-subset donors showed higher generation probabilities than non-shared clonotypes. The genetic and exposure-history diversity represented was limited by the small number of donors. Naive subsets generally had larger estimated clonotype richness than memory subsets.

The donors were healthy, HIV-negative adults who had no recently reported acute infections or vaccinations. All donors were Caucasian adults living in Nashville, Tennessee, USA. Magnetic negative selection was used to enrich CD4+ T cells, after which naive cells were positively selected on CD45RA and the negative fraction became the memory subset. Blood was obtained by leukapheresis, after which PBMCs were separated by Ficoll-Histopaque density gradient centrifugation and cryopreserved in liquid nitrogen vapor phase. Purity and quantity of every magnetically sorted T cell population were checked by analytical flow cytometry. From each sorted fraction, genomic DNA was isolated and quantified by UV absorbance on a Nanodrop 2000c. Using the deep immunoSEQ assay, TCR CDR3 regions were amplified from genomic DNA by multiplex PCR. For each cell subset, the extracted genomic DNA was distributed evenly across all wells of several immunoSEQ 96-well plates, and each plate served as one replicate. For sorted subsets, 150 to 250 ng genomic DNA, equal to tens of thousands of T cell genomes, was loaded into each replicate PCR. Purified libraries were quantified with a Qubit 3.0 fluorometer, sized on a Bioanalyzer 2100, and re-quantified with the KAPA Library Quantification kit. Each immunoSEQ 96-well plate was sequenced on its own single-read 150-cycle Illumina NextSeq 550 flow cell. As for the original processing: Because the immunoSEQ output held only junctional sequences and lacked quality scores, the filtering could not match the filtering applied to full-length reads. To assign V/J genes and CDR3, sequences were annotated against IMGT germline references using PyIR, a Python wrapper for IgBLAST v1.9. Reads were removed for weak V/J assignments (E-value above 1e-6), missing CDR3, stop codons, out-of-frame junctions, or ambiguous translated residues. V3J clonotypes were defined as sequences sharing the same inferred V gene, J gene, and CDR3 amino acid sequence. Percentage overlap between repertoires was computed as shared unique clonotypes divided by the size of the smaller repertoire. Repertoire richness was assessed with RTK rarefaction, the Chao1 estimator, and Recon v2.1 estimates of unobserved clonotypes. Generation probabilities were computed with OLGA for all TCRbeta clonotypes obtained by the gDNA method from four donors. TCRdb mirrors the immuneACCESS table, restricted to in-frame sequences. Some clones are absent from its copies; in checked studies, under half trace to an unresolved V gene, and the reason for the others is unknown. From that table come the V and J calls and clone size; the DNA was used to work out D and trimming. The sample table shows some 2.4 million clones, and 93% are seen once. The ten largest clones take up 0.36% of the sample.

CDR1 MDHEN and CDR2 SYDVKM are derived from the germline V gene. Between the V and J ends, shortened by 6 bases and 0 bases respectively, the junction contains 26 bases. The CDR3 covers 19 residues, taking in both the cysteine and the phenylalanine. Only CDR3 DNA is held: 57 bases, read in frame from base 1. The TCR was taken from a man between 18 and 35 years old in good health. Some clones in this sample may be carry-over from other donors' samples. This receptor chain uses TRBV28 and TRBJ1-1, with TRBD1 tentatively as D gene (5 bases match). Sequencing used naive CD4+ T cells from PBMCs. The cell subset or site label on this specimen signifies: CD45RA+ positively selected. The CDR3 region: CASRRLGGTPPFMNTEAFF. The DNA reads TGTGCCAGCAGGCGACTGGGTGGGACTCCACCCTTTATGAACACTGAAGCTTTCTTT.